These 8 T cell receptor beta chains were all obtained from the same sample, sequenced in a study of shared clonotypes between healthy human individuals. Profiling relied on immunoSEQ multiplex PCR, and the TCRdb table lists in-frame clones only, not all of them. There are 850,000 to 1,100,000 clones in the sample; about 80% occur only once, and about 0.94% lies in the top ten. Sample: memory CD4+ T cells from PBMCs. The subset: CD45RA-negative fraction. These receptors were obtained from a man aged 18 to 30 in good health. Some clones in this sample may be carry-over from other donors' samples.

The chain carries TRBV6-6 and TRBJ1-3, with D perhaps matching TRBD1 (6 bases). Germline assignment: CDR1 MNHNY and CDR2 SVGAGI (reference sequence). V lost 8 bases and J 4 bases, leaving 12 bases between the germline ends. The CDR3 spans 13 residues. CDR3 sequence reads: CASEGGQGNTIYF. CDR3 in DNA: TGTGCCAGCGAGGGGGGTCAAGGAAACACCATATATTTT.

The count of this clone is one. DNA for the CDR3: TGTGCCAGCAGCTTATTACAGGCTCGAGGGCAAGAGACCCAGTACTTC. Encoded protein: CASSLLQARGQETQYF. The chain recombines TRBV7-2 with TRBJ2-5; D may be TRBD1 or TRBD2 (5 bases each). This CDR3 spans 16 amino acids. Germline V gene sequence: CDR1 SGHTA, CDR2 FQGNSA. Trimming stripped 2 bases from V and 2 bases from J, with 15 bases between.

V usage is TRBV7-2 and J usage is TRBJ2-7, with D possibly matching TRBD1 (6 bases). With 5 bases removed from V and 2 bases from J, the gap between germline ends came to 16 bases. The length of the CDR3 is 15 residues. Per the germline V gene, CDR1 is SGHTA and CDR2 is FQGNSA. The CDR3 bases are TGTGCCAGCAGCCAATACCGGGACACCACCTACGAGCAGTACTTC. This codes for CASSQYRDTTYEQYF.

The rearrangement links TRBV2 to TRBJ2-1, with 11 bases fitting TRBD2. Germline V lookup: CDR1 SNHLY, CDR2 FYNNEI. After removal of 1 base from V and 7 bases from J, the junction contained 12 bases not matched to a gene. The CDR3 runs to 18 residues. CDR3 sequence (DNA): TGTGCCAGCAGTGAAGGTGTAACTAGCGGGAGTAGTAGGAATGAGCAGTTCTTC. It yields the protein CASSEGVTSGSSRNEQFF. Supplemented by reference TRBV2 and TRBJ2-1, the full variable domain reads EPEVTQTPSHQVTQMGQEVILRCVPISNHLYFYWYRQILGQKVEFLVSFYNNEISEKSEIFDDQFSVERPDGSNFTLKIRSTKLEDSAMYFCASSEGVTSGSSRNEQFFGPGTRLTVL.

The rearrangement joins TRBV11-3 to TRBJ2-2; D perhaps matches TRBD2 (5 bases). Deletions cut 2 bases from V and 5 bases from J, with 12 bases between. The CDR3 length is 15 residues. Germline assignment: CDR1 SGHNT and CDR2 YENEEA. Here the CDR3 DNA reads TGTGCCAGCAGCTTATCTGGAGGTGGGACCGGGGAGCTGTTTTTT. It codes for CASSLSGGGTGELFF.

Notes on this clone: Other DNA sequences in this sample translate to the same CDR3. CDR3 DNA: TGTGCCAGCAGTTTAAGGTTGGGTGGAGGCTACACCTTC. Translating it yields CASSLRLGGGYTF. The chain couples TRBV28 to TRBJ1-2; no reliable D call. The CDR3 runs to 13 residues. Trimming removed 2 bases from V and 8 bases from J, with 12 bases in between. Germline V CDR1 and CDR2: MDHEN, SYDVKM.

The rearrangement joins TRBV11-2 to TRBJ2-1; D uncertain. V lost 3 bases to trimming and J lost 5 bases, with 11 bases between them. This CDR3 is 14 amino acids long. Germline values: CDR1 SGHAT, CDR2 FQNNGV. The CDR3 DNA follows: TGTGCCAGCAGCTTCGAGGAGCTCGACAATGAGCAGTTCTTC. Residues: CASSFEELDNEQFF.

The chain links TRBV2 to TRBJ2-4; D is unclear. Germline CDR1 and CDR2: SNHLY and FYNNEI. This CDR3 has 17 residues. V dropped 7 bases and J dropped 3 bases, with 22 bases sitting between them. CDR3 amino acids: CASTVPMIPDGKNIQYF. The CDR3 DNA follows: TGTGCCAGCACCGTCCCTATGATCCCCGACGGCAAAAACATTCAGTACTTC.